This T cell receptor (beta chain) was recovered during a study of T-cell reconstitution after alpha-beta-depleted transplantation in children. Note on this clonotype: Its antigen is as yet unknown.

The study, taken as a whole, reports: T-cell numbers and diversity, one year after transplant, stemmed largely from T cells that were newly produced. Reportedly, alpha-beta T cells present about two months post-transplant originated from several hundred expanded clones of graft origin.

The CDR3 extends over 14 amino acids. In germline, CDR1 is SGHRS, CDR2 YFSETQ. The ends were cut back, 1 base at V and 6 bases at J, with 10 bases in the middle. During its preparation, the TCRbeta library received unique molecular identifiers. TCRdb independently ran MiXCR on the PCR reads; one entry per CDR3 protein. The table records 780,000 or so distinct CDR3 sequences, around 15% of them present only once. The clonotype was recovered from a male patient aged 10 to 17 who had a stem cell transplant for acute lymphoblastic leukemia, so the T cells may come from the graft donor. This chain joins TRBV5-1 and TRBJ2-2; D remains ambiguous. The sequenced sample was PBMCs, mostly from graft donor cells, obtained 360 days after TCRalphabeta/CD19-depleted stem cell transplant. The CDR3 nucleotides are TGCGCCAGCAGCTTGCTCGTGACCTCCGGGGAGCTGTTTTTT. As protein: CASSLLVTSGELFF.